These 20 T cell receptor beta chains share one sample of origin, sequenced in a study of blood T cell repertoires in COVID-19. Repertoires were generated with immunoSEQ multiplex PCR, while TCRdb's copy carries only in-frame clones and drops some. The table shows fewer than 450,000 clones, with 88% occurring only once. Sequenced input: peripheral blood. Receptors originate from a woman aged 65 to 85 with COVID-19, enrolled during active disease.

The chain combines TRBV6-1 with TRBJ1-3; 9 positions match TRBD1. CDR1 and CDR2 from the germline V gene are MNHNS and SASEGT. V dropped 4 bases and J dropped 0; count of bases not matched to a gene: 4. The CDR3 runs 16 residues. CDR3 loop: CASSGQGVISGNTIYF. Here the CDR3 DNA reads TGTGCCAGCAGTGGACAGGGGGTGATCTCTGGAAACACCATATATTTT.

V and J are TRBV5-1 and TRBJ2-1, with 8 bases that match TRBD2. The CDR3 has 16 amino acids. Germline-derived CDR1 and CDR2 are SGHRS and YFSETQ. V dropped 1 base and J dropped 8; count of bases not matched to a gene: 11. The CDR3: CASSLRVSGGPDEQFF. The CDR3 bases are TGCGCCAGCAGCTTGAGGGTATCGGGGGGGCCGGATGAGCAGTTCTTC. The variable domain in full, with the rest retrieved from reference TRBV5-1 and TRBJ2-1, is KAGVTQTPRYLIKTRGQQVTLSCSPISGHRSVSWYQQTPGQGLQFLFEYFSETQRNKGNFPGRFSGRQFSNSRSEMNVSTLELGDSALYLCASSLRVSGGPDEQFFGPGTRLTVL.

The genes are TRBV13 and TRBJ2-5, with a tentative D call TRBD2 (7 bases). The CDR3 is made up of 13 amino acids. Trimming left V 7 bases short and J 0 bases short, with 9 bases between. The germline CDR1 and CDR2 sequences are PRHDT and FYEKMQ (reference sequence). CDR3 amino acids: CASKGGYQETQYF. The CDR3 DNA reads as TGTGCCAGCAAGGGGGGGTACCAAGAGACCCAGTACTTC.

The chain recombines TRBV29-1 with TRBJ1-2; 7 bases align to TRBD1. Germline CDR1 SQVTM, CDR2 ANQGSEA. V lost 3 bases and J lost 5; bases outside the gene matches: 9. The CDR3 is 14 amino acids. This CDR3 is CSVEEAKGAYGYTF. DNA for the CDR3: TGCAGCGTTGAGGAGGCCAAGGGGGCTTATGGCTACACCTTC.

Concerning this clone itself: Additional DNA sequences in this sample encode the identical CDR3. The chain uses TRBV28 and TRBJ2-7; D gene uncertain. The V end lost 5 bases, the J end lost 1 base, and 3 bases lay between the germline ends. The CDR3 contains 11 residues. The germline CDR1 and CDR2 sequences are MDHEN and SYDVKM. In nucleotides, the CDR3 is TGTGCCAGCAGTCGTTCCTACGAGCAGTACTTC. Translation gives CASSRSYEQYF. Full variable domain (rest looked up from reference TRBV28 and TRBJ2-7): DVKVTQSSRYLVKRTGEKVFLECVQDMDHENMFWYRQDPGLGLRLIYFSYDVKMKEKGDIPEGYSVSREKKERFSLILESASTNQTSMYLCASSRSYEQYFGPGTRLTVT.

The gene calls are TRBV5-1 and TRBJ1-3; tentative D call: TRBD1 (6 bases). V was shortened by 2 bases and J by 4 bases, with 13 bases between the two germline ends. This CDR3 contains 15 residues. Germline V lookup: CDR1 SGHRS, CDR2 YFSETQ. As DNA, the CDR3 is TGCGCCAGCAGCTTCGGACAGCCAGGCGGAAACACCATATATTTT. The encoded protein is CASSFGQPGGNTIYF.

The chain combines TRBV6-1 with TRBJ2-7, with 8 bases that match TRBD1. There are 13 residues in the CDR3. V trimming: 1 base; J trimming: 5 bases; junction bases outside the gene matches: 1. Germline V gene data show CDR1 as MNHNS and CDR2 as SASEGT. CDR3 coding DNA: TGTGCCAGCAGTGAAGGGACAGGGAACGAGCAGTACTTC. Translated, it gives CASSEGTGNEQYF.

Here the CDR3 reads CASSPFFGGDTEAFF. Here the CDR3 DNA reads TGCGCCAGCAGCCCCTTTTTCGGGGGGGACACTGAAGCTTTCTTT. This chain joins TRBV5-1 and TRBJ1-1; TRBD1 is a possible D gene (5 bases). This CDR3 is 15 amino acids long. V was trimmed by 4 bases and J by 3 bases, leaving 16 bases between them. Germline V lookup: CDR1 SGHRS, CDR2 YFSETQ.

This clone was found many times. The V call is TRBV24-1, the J call TRBJ1-5, with TRBD1 matching over 9 bases. Looked up from germline, CDR1 is KGHDR and CDR2 is SFDVKD. Trimming took 3 bases from V and 6 from J; bases not matched to a gene: 8. The CDR3 consists of 16 residues. Here the CDR3 DNA reads TGTGCCACCAGTGATCAAACAGGGGGCGCAGGTCAGCCCCAGCATTTT. Translated: CATSDQTGGAGQPQHF.

The chain couples TRBV3-1 (or the pseudogene TRBV3-2) to TRBJ1-2; 8 bases fit TRBD1. CDR1 and CDR2 (germline): LGHDT, YNNKEL (reference sequence). The CDR3 consists of 17 residues. V lost 0 bases to trimming and J lost 2 bases; unmatched junction nucleotides: 8. The CDR3 DNA is TGTGCCAGCAGCCAAGATCTCCTGACAGGGGAGAACTATGGCTACACCTTC. The encoded protein is CASSQDLLTGENYGYTF.

This chain links TRBV30 with TRBJ1-2, with D maybe TRBD1 (5 bases). Trimming pared 4 bases from V and 8 bases from J, leaving 20 bases between. This CDR3 has 14 residues. Germline CDR1 GTSNPN, CDR2 SVGIG (reference sequence). The CDR3: CAWILNPPGRGYTF. As DNA, the CDR3 is TGTGCCTGGATCCTAAACCCGCCAGGGAGGGGCTACACCTTC.

The chain couples TRBV30 to TRBJ1-2; 8 bases align to TRBD1. The junction had 6 bases not matched to a gene; V was cut back by 4 bases and J by 8 bases. This CDR3 is built from 12 residues. The germline gives CDR1 GTSNPN, CDR2 SVGIG (reference sequence). The CDR3 protein is CAWNTGGIGYTF. The CDR3 coding sequence is TGTGCCTGGAACACAGGGGGAATCGGCTACACCTTC.

The chain is built from TRBV6-5 and TRBJ1-3; D perhaps matches TRBD1 (5 bases). The CDR3 sequence is 15 residues long. Germline CDR1 reads MNHEY; CDR2 reads SVGAGI. Trimming removed 6 bases at V and 0 bases at J, with 12 bases between. The CDR3, as DNA: TGTGCCAGCAGGCGGGACGGTGGCTCTGGAAACACCATATATTTT. Its protein is CASRRDGGSGNTIYF.

The chain is built from TRBV5-3 and TRBJ2-7; possible D gene TRBD1, 5 bases. TRBV5-3 is designated an ORF whose function remains uncertain. The CDR3 covers 16 residues. Trimming left V 3 bases short and J 4 bases short, with 20 bases between. In DNA, the CDR3 is TGTGCCAGAAGCTCGCAACCTCAGGGAAGACTTTACGAGCAGTACTTC. This codes for CARSSQPQGRLYEQYF.

This clone has just a few counts. The rearrangement joins TRBV2 to TRBJ1-2; 11 bases line up with TRBD1. The CDR3 sequence is 16 residues long. Germline V gives CDR1 SNHLY, CDR2 FYNNEI. V lost 0 bases and J lost 3; bases outside the gene matches: 3. The CDR3 region is CASSEAGQGADYGYTF. The CDR3 nucleotides read TGTGCCAGCAGTGAAGCCGGACAGGGGGCAGACTATGGCTACACCTTC. The whole variable domain, remainder taken from reference TRBV2 and TRBJ1-2, is EPEVTQTPSHQVTQMGQEVILRCVPISNHLYFYWYRQILGQKVEFLVSFYNNEISEKSEIFDDQFSVERPDGSNFTLKIRSTKLEDSAMYFCASSEAGQGADYGYTFGSGTRLTVV.

The genes are TRBV6-5 and TRBJ2-3; D may be TRBD2 (5 bases). This CDR3 is built from 14 residues. CDR1 and CDR2 (germline): MNHEY, SVGAGI. V shed 6 bases and J shed 0 bases, with 10 bases lying between them. CDR3 sequence: CASSPSGSTDTQYF. The CDR3 DNA is TGTGCCAGCAGCCCCTCGGGGAGCACAGATACGCAGTATTTT.

The genes are TRBV28 and TRBJ1-2; TRBD1 matches at 7 bases. Germline V gene lookup returns CDR1 MDHEN and CDR2 SYDVKM. V lost 5 bases, J lost 3 bases, and 3 bases stayed unmatched. The CDR3 spans 13 residues. CDR3 sequence: CASSGTADYGYTF. The CDR3 DNA follows: TGTGCCAGCAGTGGGACAGCCGACTATGGCTACACCTTC.

The chain recombines TRBV9 with TRBJ2-1; 7 bases are shared with TRBD2. Germline V CDR1 and CDR2: SGDLS, YYNGEE. CDR3 size: 16 residues. J was trimmed by 7 bases and V by 3 bases; bases with no gene match: 13. The CDR3 DNA reads as TGTGCCAGCAGCGGAGACCCTAGCGGTCGAGGGAATGAGCAGTTCTTC. This encodes CASSGDPSGRGNEQFF.

This clone came up once. J is TRBJ1-1 and V is TRBV27; D gene unclear. Trimming removed 8 bases at V and 4 bases at J, with 11 bases between. This CDR3 is built from 12 residues. The germline CDR1 and CDR2 sequences are MNHEY and SMNVEV (reference sequence). The CDR3 sequence: CASGLLATEAFF. CDR3 DNA sequence: TGTGCCAGCGGGCTGCTGGCCACTGAAGCTTTCTTT.

The gene calls are TRBV5-1 and TRBJ2-2; maybe TRBD2 (7 bases). The CDR3 runs to 16 residues. Trimming cost V 0 bases and J 2 bases, with 11 bases left between them. Germline V gene sequence: CDR1 SGHRS, CDR2 YFSETQ. CDR3 coding DNA: TGCGCCAGCAGCTTGGCGGGGGGCTACAACACCGGGGAGCTGTTTTTT. Translating it yields CASSLAGGYNTGELFF.